Listed here are 25 T cell receptor beta chains from one sample, sequenced in a study of control samples from healthy donors and cancer patients. Produced via immunoSEQ multiplex PCR; TCRdb's table is partial and in-frame only. The sample records approximately 160,000 clones, 90% to 95% being singletons. Sequenced sample: blood. These receptors originate from a woman younger than 30 in good health.

This clone was seen once. This chain connects TRBV28 to TRBJ1-2, with D uncertain. This CDR3 is 15 amino acids long. V gave up 4 bases and J gave up 1 base, with 13 bases separating them. CDR1 MDHEN and CDR2 SYDVKM come from the germline V gene. The CDR3 DNA reads as TGTGCCAGCAGTTCCTCCGAGGGCTTTAACTATGGCTACACCTTC. Translation: CASSSSEGFNYGYTF.

The chain couples TRBV15 to TRBJ2-2, with 7 bases matching TRBD1. Germline CDR1 reads LNHNV; CDR2 reads YYDKDF (reference sequence). This CDR3 region has 12 residues. V lost 9 bases to trimming and J lost 8 bases; unmatched junction nucleotides: 6. In nucleotides, the CDR3 is TGTGCCACTCGACAGGGCGGGGGGGAGCTGTTTTTT. This gives the protein CATRQGGGELFF. The variable domain in full, completed from reference TRBV15 and TRBJ2-2, reads DAMVIQNPRYQVTQFGKPVTLSCSQTLNHNVMYWYQQKSSQAPKLLFHYYDKDFNNEADTPDNFQSRRPNTSFCFLDIRSPGLGDTAMYLCATRQGGGELFFGEGSRLTVL.

The V and J genes are TRBV18 and TRBJ1-2; weak D call: TRBD1 (6 bases). This CDR3 has 17 residues. The V end lost 2 bases, the J end lost 4 bases, and 20 bases lay between the germline ends. Germline V lookup: CDR1 KGHSH, CDR2 LQKENI. CDR3 in amino acids: CASSPGLGSLQGYGYTF. In DNA, the CDR3 is TGTGCCAGCTCACCAGGGCTGGGCAGCTTACAGGGCTATGGCTACACCTTC.

The chain's CDR3 is CASSSQGLADTQYF. CDR3 nucleotides: TGTGCCAGCAGCTCCCAGGGACTAGCAGATACGCAGTATTTT. The chain carries TRBV13 and TRBJ2-3; 8 bases map to TRBD2. Germline V lookup: CDR1 PRHDT, CDR2 FYEKMQ (reference sequence). The trim removed 4 bases at V and 4 bases at J, leaving 4 bases unmatched. CDR3 length: 14 amino acids.

This sequence joins TRBV9 and TRBJ1-2; D remains unclear. The V gene lost 0 bases and the J gene lost 4 bases, with 13 bases spanning the gap. The CDR3 has 15 residues. The germline gives CDR1 SGDLS, CDR2 YYNGEE. The CDR3 here is CASSVGLGSPYGYTF. The CDR3 nucleotides are TGTGCCAGCAGCGTAGGCTTAGGCAGTCCCTATGGCTACACCTTC.

This chain's CDR3 is CASSQDRYGSGANVLTF. The CDR3, as DNA: TGTGCCAGCAGCCAAGACAGGTACGGCTCTGGGGCCAACGTCCTGACTTTC. V and J are TRBV3-1 (or the pseudogene TRBV3-2) and TRBJ2-6; D gene ambiguous. From germline, CDR1 is LGHDT and CDR2 YNNKEL (reference sequence). CDR3 length equals 17 residues. V was trimmed by 0 bases and J by 0 bases, leaving 9 bases between them.

The V gene is TRBV6-2 or TRBV6-3, the J gene TRBJ1-5; perhaps TRBD1 as D (5 bases). The CDR3 extends over 16 amino acids. In germline, CDR1 is MNHEY, CDR2 SVGEGT. Trimming pared 6 bases from V and 7 bases from J, leaving 22 bases between. The CDR3 DNA reads TGTGCCAGCAGCCCCAGACAGTTTCGCTTGGCACAGCCCCAGCATTTT. As protein: CASSPRQFRLAQPQHF.

The rearrangement links TRBV29-1 to TRBJ2-1; D ambiguous. CDR3 size: 13 residues. CDR1 SQVTM and CDR2 ANQGSEA come from the germline V gene. Trimming removed 0 bases from V and 9 bases from J, with 12 bases in between. The CDR3 spells CSVEDGRVGEQFF. DNA for the CDR3: TGCAGCGTTGAAGATGGAAGGGTTGGTGAGCAGTTCTTC.

This rearrangement joins TRBV21-1 to TRBJ2-7; the table's D call TRBD2 went unverified against the DNA. TRBV21-1 is deemed a pseudogene. The CDR3 totals 16 residues. In nucleotides, the CDR3 is TGTGCCAGCACCAAAGGACTAGCGGGAGGCGGGTACGAGCAGTACTTC. Protein product: CASTKGLAGGGYEQYF.

V and J are TRBV6-2 or TRBV6-3 and TRBJ2-5, with TRBD1 matching 9 bases. Germline V gene lookup returns CDR1 MNHEY and CDR2 SVGEGT. This CDR3 is 13 amino acids long. Losses at the gene ends were 6 bases for V and 10 bases for J; bases not matched to a gene: 9. The CDR3 DNA reads as TGTGCCAGCAGCGCCGGGACAGGGAGAAACCAGTACTTC. It encodes CASSAGTGRNQYF.

V usage is TRBV7-9 and J usage is TRBJ1-1; TRBD1 matches at 8 bases. V dropped 5 bases and J dropped 4; count of bases not matched to a gene: 6. Looked up from germline, CDR1 is SEHNR and CDR2 is FQNEAQ (reference sequence). CDR3 size: 14 residues. The CDR3 nucleotides are TGTGCCAGCAGCCAAACAGGGGGTATCACTGAAGCTTTCTTT. Amino acids: CASSQTGGITEAFF. Full variable domain (remainder filled in from reference TRBV7-9 and TRBJ1-1): DTGVSQNPRHKITKRGQNVTFRCDPISEHNRLYWYRQTLGQGPEFLTYFQNEAQLEKSRLLSDRFSAERPKGSFSTLEIQRTEQGDSAMYLCASSQTGGITEAFFGQGTRLTVV.

The rearrangement links TRBV19 to TRBJ1-2, with 11 nucleotides matching TRBD1. The germline V gene has CDR1 LNHDA and CDR2 SQIVND (reference sequence). The CDR3 contains 14 residues. The junction had 8 bases not matched to a gene; V was cut back by 6 bases and J by 8 bases. This chain's CDR3 is CASRSLGTGGGYTF. The CDR3 bases are TGTGCCAGTAGGAGCCTCGGGACAGGGGGAGGCTACACCTTC. Filled out from reference TRBV19 and TRBJ1-2, the complete variable domain reads DGGITQSPKYLFRKEGQNVTLSCEQNLNHDAMYWYRQDPGQGLRLIYYSQIVNDFQKGDIAEGYSVSREKKESFPLTVTSAQKNPTAFYLCASRSLGTGGGYTFGSGTRLTVV.

The chain has TRBV6-2 or TRBV6-3 and TRBJ1-2; a weak D match, TRBD1 (5 bases). This CDR3 has 16 amino acids. Trimming took off 2 bases at V and 2 bases at J, with 15 bases between the two ends. Germline V CDR1 and CDR2: MNHEY, SVGEGT. The CDR3 is CASSYITSDTNYGYTF. CDR3 nucleotide sequence: TGTGCCAGCAGTTACATAACTTCGGACACGAACTATGGCTACACCTTC.

The chain employs TRBV4-2 and TRBJ1-2; D ambiguous. Germline V lookup: CDR1 LGHNA, CDR2 YNFKEQ. This CDR3 region has 16 residues. Trimming removed 3 bases at V and 8 bases at J, with 22 bases between. In nucleotides, the CDR3 is TGTGCCAGCAGCCAGGTTGGACCACCAGGAATTGGGGGCTACACCTTC. Amino acid sequence: CASSQVGPPGIGGYTF.

The chain recombines TRBV2 with TRBJ2-7; no reliable D call. The CDR3 is made up of 14 amino acids. Per germline, CDR1 SNHLY and CDR2 FYNNEI. The V and J ends lost 3 bases and 4 bases respectively, with 13 bases between them. The CDR3 here is CASSDFLLGYEQYF. The CDR3 nucleotides are TGTGCCAGCAGTGATTTTCTGCTCGGGTACGAGCAGTACTTC.

The chain links TRBV4-1 to TRBJ2-5; D is unresolved. CDR1 is MGHRA, CDR2 YSYEKL, per germline. The V and J ends lost 4 bases and 2 bases respectively, with 5 bases between them. CDR3 length equals 12 residues. In nucleotides, the CDR3 is TGCGCCAGCAGCCGCACGCAAGAGACCCAGTACTTC. Encoded protein: CASSRTQETQYF.

This clone was observed once. The CDR3 region has the DNA TGTGCCAGCACCGGACAGGGGCTCAACTATGGCTACACCTTC. This translates into CASTGQGLNYGYTF. The chain couples TRBV7-9 to TRBJ1-2, with 9 nucleotides matching TRBD1. The CDR3 is 14 residues long. Germline values: CDR1 SEHNR, CDR2 FQNEAQ (reference sequence). The V and J ends lost 7 bases and 2 bases, in that order; junction bases with no gene match: 5.

This clone was found once. This specimen includes other DNA sequences encoding the same CDR3. The CDR3 here is CASSSGEGNEQFF. The CDR3 DNA follows: TGTGCCAGCAGTTCGGGGGAGGGAAATGAGCAGTTCTTC. The chain combines TRBV12-3 or TRBV12-4 with TRBJ2-1; TRBD2 aligns across 7 bases. CDR3 length: 13 amino acids. V gave up 4 bases and J gave up 7 bases; unmatched junction bases: 4.

This chain connects TRBV6-2 or TRBV6-3 to TRBJ2-1; TRBD2 aligns across 10 bases. This CDR3 has 16 residues. V shed 5 bases, J shed 5 bases, and the junction held 9 bases outside the gene matches. In germline, CDR1 is MNHEY, CDR2 SVGEGT. The CDR3 is CASSRGPSGRHNEQFF. DNA for the CDR3: TGTGCCAGCAGTCGCGGCCCTAGCGGGAGACACAATGAGCAGTTCTTC.

The chain is built from TRBV6-5 and TRBJ2-3; D is ambiguous. Deletions cut 4 bases from V and 1 base from J, with 15 bases between. Germline V CDR1 and CDR2: MNHEY, SVGAGI. The CDR3 length is 16 residues. CDR3 coding DNA: TGTGCCAGCAGTTGGACGGCCCGGTGGGGCACAGATACGCAGTATTTT. Its translation: CASSWTARWGTDTQYF.

This clone was seen only a few times. V gene TRBV6-5 combines with J gene TRBJ1-4; 7 bases align to TRBD1. The J segment lost 0 bases and the V segment lost 6 bases, leaving 4 bases of the junction unmatched. The length of the CDR3 is 15 residues. Per germline, CDR1 MNHEY and CDR2 SVGAGI. CDR3 sequence (DNA): TGTGCCAGCAGGCAGGGGGGGACAACTAATGAAAAACTGTTTTTT. Protein product: CASRQGGTTNEKLFF.

The rearrangement uses TRBV6-5 and TRBJ1-4; D remains unclear. V lost 3 bases and J lost 1, with 9 bases in between. The CDR3 runs 15 residues. The germline gives CDR1 MNHEY, CDR2 SVGAGI. This chain's CDR3 is CASSYSGGTNEKLFF. The DNA for the CDR3 is TGTGCCAGCAGTTATTCTGGCGGAACTAATGAAAAACTGTTTTTT.

The V call is TRBV6-6, the J call TRBJ1-6; tentatively, D is TRBD1 (6 bases). Trimming stripped 2 bases from V and 7 bases from J, with 9 bases between. Germline V lookup: CDR1 MNHNY, CDR2 SVGAGI (reference sequence). The CDR3 is 14 residues long. The CDR3 region is CASSYGGGNSPLHF. The CDR3 DNA reads TGTGCCAGCAGTTACGGAGGGGGGAATTCACCCCTCCACTTT.

The rearrangement links TRBV11-2 to TRBJ1-4; tentative D call: TRBD1 (5 bases). Between the trimmed V and J ends, which lost 10 bases and 0 bases, there was a span of 12 bases. Germline CDR1 and CDR2: SGHAT and FQNNGV. The CDR3 is 14 amino acids. The DNA of the CDR3 is TGTGCCACAAAGGGACCCGCAACTAATGAAAAACTGTTTTTT. As protein: CATKGPATNEKLFF.

The chain is built from TRBV6-5 and TRBJ1-3, with D unresolved. The V end was cut by 0 bases, the J end by 0 bases, with 9 bases between. CDR1 and CDR2 from the germline V gene are MNHEY and SVGAGI. The CDR3 totals 16 residues. The CDR3 DNA reads as TGTGCCAGCAGTTACTCCGACGGAGACTCTGGAAACACCATATATTTT. Encoded protein: CASSYSDGDSGNTIYF.